This TCR beta chain appears in the sequencing data of a study of OX40 agonist ivuxolimab in advanced cancers. Turning to the study itself: Clinicians treated patients with ivuxolimab, an agonistic anti-OX40 (CD134) antibody.

Repertoires were generated with immunoSEQ multiplex PCR, while TCRdb's copy carries only in-frame clones and drops some. The sample includes 50,000 to 55,000 clones, around 89% of them seen just once. V shed 0 bases and J shed 5 bases, with 22 bases lying between them. Per the germline V gene, CDR1 is LGHNA and CDR2 is YSLEER. The CDR3 is 18 residues long. Study-level results: CD4+ and CD8+ blood T cells expanded clonally by week 6 at 0.1 to 3.0 mg/kg.

In regard to this clone: Its antigen is unknown.

This receptor was taken from an adult with an advanced solid tumor such as melanoma, head and neck, liver or kidney cancer. The chain uses TRBV4-3 and TRBJ1-2; D ambiguous. The sequencing here drew on CD4+ or CD8+ T cells sorted from blood, taken in a trial of the OX40 agonist ivuxolimab. CDR3 sequence: CASSQEAIEFPAWYGYTF. The CDR3 DNA is TGCGCCAGCAGCCAAGAGGCGATAGAGTTCCCGGCTTGGTATGGCTACACCTTC.